This T cell receptor beta chain was recorded in a study of blood T cell repertoires in COVID-19. Across the study: Both acute and convalescent COVID-19 samples were obtained from the United States, Italy and Spain. From T cells, B-cell-depleted T cells, or PBMCs came the material, which was cDNA or gDNA.

The authors' processing: Estimates of nucleated cell counts were drawn from the amplification of reference gene primers. The table came from immunoSEQ multiplex PCR; TCRdb's copy has only in-frame clones and leaves some out. V and J calls and clone size come straight from that table; D and trimming were deduced from the DNA. This sample carries about 350,000 clones, about 93% of them seen once, and the ten largest clones take approximately 3.5%. Germline V gene lookup returns CDR1 SGHNT and CDR2 YENEEA. Trimming removed 0 bases at V and 10 bases at J, with 13 bases between. CDR3 length: 15 amino acids.

Sequenced material: peripheral blood. The V gene is TRBV11-3, the J gene TRBJ1-6, with D possibly being TRBD1 (6 bases). The sequence came from a woman between 18 and 29 years old who had recovered from COVID-19. DNA for the CDR3: TGTGCCAGCAGCTTAGATCCAGGGGCCGAATCACCCCTCCACTTT. Residues: CASSLDPGAESPLHF.